The 6 T cell receptor beta chains below all came from one sample that was sequenced in a study of blood T cell repertoires in COVID-19. TCRdb keeps only in-frame clones here, not all; method: immunoSEQ multiplex PCR. Of 250,000 to 300,000 clones in the sample, approximately 83% were seen once. Sequencing was done on a sample of PBMCs or T cells enriched from blood (not recorded which). These receptors originate from a woman aged 45-60 years who had recovered from COVID-19.

The genes are TRBV7-2 and TRBJ2-1; the match to TRBD2 covers 10 bases. V gave up 4 bases and J gave up 4 bases; unmatched junction bases: 4. In germline, CDR1 is SGHTA, CDR2 FQGNSA. The CDR3 length is 15 residues. The CDR3 DNA reads TGTGCCAGCAGCTCAGCGGGAGGGGTTTACAATGAGCAGTTCTTC. Translated, it gives CASSSAGGVYNEQFF.

The chain has TRBV18 and TRBJ2-2; 12 bases map to TRBD1. Germline lookup yields CDR1 KGHSH and CDR2 LQKENI. This CDR3 region has 18 residues. V shed 3 bases, J shed 9 bases, and the junction held 14 bases outside the gene matches. Written as DNA, the CDR3 is TGTGCCAGCTCACCGCCCCTCCCTCCGGGACAGGGGGCCCGGGAGCTGTTTTTT. Protein sequence: CASSPPLPPGQGARELFF.

The chain joins TRBV5-4 to TRBJ2-3; 10 bases agree with TRBD2. Germline CDR1 and CDR2: SGHNT and YYREEE (reference sequence). V trimming: 2 bases; J trimming: 1 base; junction bases outside the gene matches: 10. CDR3 length: 18 amino acids. The CDR3 DNA follows: TGTGCCAGCAGCTTCCCACAACTAGCGGGGCTTGGCACAGATACGCAGTATTTT. Translating it yields CASSFPQLAGLGTDTQYF.

This chain uses TRBV18 with TRBJ2-6; TRBD1 matches at 8 bases. The CDR3 extends over 17 amino acids. Germline V lookup: CDR1 KGHSH, CDR2 LQKENI. Trimming cost V 5 bases and J 0 bases; bases outside gene matches: 6. This CDR3 is CASSTPGQASGANVLTF. For the CDR3, the DNA is TGTGCCAGCTCAACTCCGGGACAGGCCTCTGGGGCCAACGTCCTGACTTTC.

The chain uses TRBV11-3 and TRBJ2-7, with D possibly TRBD2 on 5 matching bases. CDR3 length equals 12 residues. Germline CDR1 SGHNT, CDR2 YENEEA. Trimming shortened V by 5 bases and J by 6 bases, and 11 bases separated the two germline ends. CDR3 DNA sequence: TGTGCCAGCAGCAGGGATGAGGGCGAGCAGTACTTC. It translates to CASSRDEGEQYF.

The chain couples TRBV28 to TRBJ2-1; weak D call: TRBD2 (6 bases). CDR1 and CDR2 from the germline V gene are MDHEN and SYDVKM. The CDR3 totals 14 residues. Trimming removed 5 bases at V and 2 bases at J, with 10 bases between. The CDR3: CASSRAGTYNEQFF. DNA for the CDR3: TGTGCCAGCAGTCGAGCGGGCACCTACAATGAGCAGTTCTTC.